Listed here are 17 T cell receptor beta chains from one sample, sequenced in a study of cytomegalovirus exposure and HLA in healthy donors. PCR primers comprised 60 Vbeta and 13 Jbeta primers. This table comes from immunoSEQ multiplex PCR, and its TCRdb copy is limited to in-frame clones, with some not included. The table has over 130,000 clones, 60% to 85% seen once. Sequences were obtained from PBMCs. The origin of the receptors is a man between 50 and 59 years old in good health and CMV-seropositive.

The chain couples TRBV29-1 to TRBJ2-2; D may be TRBD1 (6 bases). The CDR3 consists of 14 residues. Germline loops: CDR1 SQVTM, CDR2 ANQGSEA. Trimming stripped 7 bases from V and 0 bases from J, with 12 bases between. CDR3 residues: CSAPDSSNTGELFF. The DNA of the CDR3 is TGCAGCGCCCCGGACAGTTCGAACACCGGGGAGCTGTTTTTT.

V gene TRBV5-1 combines with J gene TRBJ2-7; 14 nucleotides align to TRBD2. CDR1 and CDR2 (germline): SGHRS, YFSETQ. V lost 4 bases, J lost 8 bases, and 11 bases stayed unmatched. The CDR3 consists of 16 residues. The CDR3 spells CASSTPGTSGSSQQYF. Written as DNA, the CDR3 is TGCGCCAGCAGCACCCCGGGGACTAGCGGGAGTAGTCAGCAGTACTTC.

The chain uses TRBV6-5 and TRBJ2-5; 7 bases are a match to TRBD2. The trim removed 6 bases at V and 1 base at J, leaving 8 bases unmatched. The CDR3 has 15 amino acids. Germline-derived CDR1 and CDR2 are MNHEY and SVGAGI. This chain's CDR3 is CASSYRPGGQETQYF. CDR3 nucleotides: TGTGCCAGCAGCTACCGCCCGGGGGGCCAAGAGACCCAGTACTTC.

This chain joins TRBV4-1 and TRBJ1-5, with D perhaps matching TRBD1 (5 bases). Trimming pared 0 bases from V and 7 bases from J, leaving 7 bases between. Germline CDR1 is MGHRA and CDR2 is YSYEKL. The CDR3 sequence is 13 residues long. CDR3 DNA sequence: TGCGCCAGCAGCCAAGAGCACAGGCAGCCCCAGCATTTT. Amino acids: CASSQEHRQPQHF.

For this clone: Relative to the germline gene, one junction end is altered; a read error may explain this. The CDR3 here is CSSSRVLAGLNEQFF. CDR3 nucleotides: TGTTCCAGCAGCCGAGTTCTAGCGGGCCTCAATGAGCAGTTCTTC. V usage is TRBV7-9 and J usage is TRBJ2-1; 8 bases match TRBD2. CDR3 length: 15 residues. Germline values: CDR1 SEHNR, CDR2 FQNEAQ (reference sequence). Based on the CDR3 plus reference TRBV7-9 and TRBJ2-1, the full variable domain is DTGVSQNPRHKITKRGQNVTFRCDPISEHNRLYWYRQTLGQGPEFLTYFQNEAQLEKSRLLSDRFSAERPKGSFSTLEIQRTEQGDSAMYLCSSSRVLAGLNEQFFGPGTRLTVL.

In this sample, this clone turned up once. The J gene is TRBJ2-5, the V gene TRBV4-2, with D maybe TRBD2 (6 bases). Trimming took 3 bases from V and 5 from J, leaving 16 bases between them. Germline assignment: CDR1 LGHNA and CDR2 YNFKEQ. This CDR3 comprises 15 residues. CDR3 loop: CASSQFREGGETQYF. The CDR3 DNA sequence: TGTGCCAGCAGCCAGTTCCGGGAAGGAGGGGAGACCCAGTACTTC.

The chain is built from TRBV2 and TRBJ2-1, with 8 positions matching TRBD1. Looked up from germline, CDR1 is SNHLY and CDR2 is FYNNEI. V was pared by 7 bases and J by 6 bases, with 5 bases of the junction left unmatched. The CDR3 totals 13 residues. For the CDR3, the DNA is TGTGCCAGCAAAGGACAGGGCGGCAATGAGCAGTTCTTC. As protein: CASKGQGGNEQFF.

The V call is TRBV6-4, the J call TRBJ2-3; the D is unclear. Germline-derived CDR1 and CDR2 are MRHNA and SNTAGT. CDR3 size: 14 residues. V was shortened by 3 bases and J by 0 bases, with 7 bases between the two germline ends. The CDR3 DNA is TGTGCCAGCAGTGAAAGGAGCAGCACAGATACGCAGTATTTT. Protein sequence: CASSERSSTDTQYF.

V gene TRBV19 combines with J gene TRBJ2-3, with 7 bases lining up with TRBD1. CDR1 and CDR2 (germline): LNHDA, SQIVND (reference sequence). CDR3 length: 13 residues. Unmatched junction bases numbered 5, after V lost 9 bases and J lost 2 bases. CDR3 amino acids: CASEGQHTDTQYF. The CDR3 nucleotides read TGTGCCAGCGAGGGACAGCACACAGATACGCAGTATTTT.

This rearrangement joins TRBV5-1 to TRBJ2-7, with 10 bases matching TRBD2. The CDR3 consists of 15 residues. V lost 0 bases to trimming and J lost 6 bases; unmatched junction nucleotides: 6. Germline-derived CDR1 and CDR2 are SGHRS and YFSETQ. The CDR3 here is CASSLGLAGVFEQYF. CDR3 DNA: TGCGCCAGCAGCTTGGGGCTAGCGGGAGTTTTCGAGCAGTACTTC.

The chain joins TRBV5-1 to TRBJ2-2; D is perhaps TRBD1 (5 bases). Looked up from germline, CDR1 is SGHRS and CDR2 is YFSETQ. The CDR3 length is 14 residues. V was trimmed by 0 bases and J by 6 bases, leaving 9 bases between them. CDR3 in amino acids: CASSLERGPGELFF. Here the CDR3 DNA reads TGCGCCAGCAGCTTGGAAAGGGGCCCCGGGGAGCTGTTTTTT. Using reference TRBV5-1 and TRBJ2-2 for the parts outside the CDR3, the full variable domain is KAGVTQTPRYLIKTRGQQVTLSCSPISGHRSVSWYQQTPGQGLQFLFEYFSETQRNKGNFPGRFSGRQFSNSRSEMNVSTLELGDSALYLCASSLERGPGELFFGEGSRLTVL.

The chain employs TRBV27 and TRBJ2-7, with D maybe TRBD2 (5 bases). The CDR3 runs to 15 residues. V lost 3 bases and J lost 6, with 18 bases in between. Germline V gives CDR1 MNHEY, CDR2 SMNVEV (reference sequence). In DNA, the CDR3 is TGTGCCAGCAGTTTTTTACCTAGCCGCTCCACCGAGCAGTACTTC. Amino acids: CASSFLPSRSTEQYF.

About this clone itself: The sample has other DNA sequences that encode this CDR3 too. The chain combines TRBV18 with TRBJ2-5, with TRBD1 identical over 7 bases. The junction had 1 base not matched to a gene; V was cut back by 3 bases and J by 3 bases. CDR1 and CDR2 (germline): KGHSH, LQKENI. The length of the CDR3 is 13 residues. The CDR3 region is CASSPDREETQYF. CDR3 DNA sequence: TGTGCCAGCTCACCTGACAGGGAAGAGACCCAGTACTTC. Based on the CDR3 plus reference TRBV18 and TRBJ2-5, the full variable domain is NAGVMQNPRHLVRRRGQEARLRCSPMKGHSHVYWYRQLPEEGLKFMVYLQKENIIDESGMPKERFSAEFPKEGPSILRIQQVVRGDSAAYFCASSPDREETQYFGPGTRLLVL.

This clone was observed a few times. The rearrangement links TRBV5-1 to TRBJ2-5; 15 bases map to TRBD2. The V and J ends lost 5 bases and 4 bases, in that order; junction bases with no gene match: 6. This CDR3 has 16 residues. The germline V gene encodes CDR1 SGHRS and CDR2 YFSETQ. The CDR3 coding sequence is TGCGCCAGCAGTCGGGGACTAGCGGGAGGCGGAGAGACCCAGTACTTC. Amino acids: CASSRGLAGGGETQYF.

The chain employs TRBV6-1 and TRBJ1-6; D unresolved. The germline V and J ends were trimmed by 4 bases and 13 bases, with 11 bases remaining between them. Germline V gene data show CDR1 as MNHNS and CDR2 as SASEGT. The CDR3 is 12 residues long. As DNA, the CDR3 is TGTGCCAGCAGTGGAGGAGGACTCCCCCTCCACTTT. Translating it yields CASSGGGLPLHF.

This chain joins TRBV19 and TRBJ1-2, with TRBD1 matching 7 bases. The CDR3 has 15 amino acids. Germline loops: CDR1 LNHDA, CDR2 SQIVND (reference sequence). V dropped 3 bases and J dropped 4; count of bases not matched to a gene: 8. The CDR3 sequence: CASSIGGQRSYGYTF. In DNA, the CDR3 is TGTGCCAGTAGTATCGGGGGACAGCGGAGCTATGGCTACACCTTC.

V gene TRBV10-3 combines with J gene TRBJ2-5; 11 nucleotides line up with TRBD1. The CDR3 sequence is 14 residues long. Trimming at V came to 5 bases and at J to 5 bases, leaving 4 bases not matched to a gene. Germline assignment: CDR1 ENHRY and CDR2 SYGVKD. CDR3 nucleotide sequence: TGTGCCATCAGTCGGACAGGGGGCAGGGAGACCCAGTACTTC. Protein: CAISRTGGRETQYF.